The clone carrying this T cell receptor (beta chain) was observed at least ten times. The target antigen is unknown. This sample was taken from a study of response to subunit inactivated influenza vaccine. The CDR3 has 16 amino acids. V lost 2 bases to trimming and J lost 5 bases; unmatched junction nucleotides: 6. Findings of the study overall: The authors offered the suggestion that each seasonal influenza vaccination recruits few new T cells.

Each CDR3 protein is one row after TCRdb ran MiXCR on the RT-PCR reads. The sample contains about 520,000 distinct CDR3 sequences, around 7.7% of which appear only once. The chain couples TRBV12-3 or TRBV12-4 to TRBJ2-5, with 12 bases lining up with TRBD2. The starting material was PBMCs from blood, obtained less than 30 months after vaccination. This clonotype was obtained from a man aged 50 to 69 who received an inactivated influenza vaccine. The CDR3 DNA reads as TGTGCCAGCAGTTTAAATCTAGCGGGGGGGACCGAGACCCAGTACTTC. It yields the protein CASSLNLAGGTETQYF.